At least ten counts were recorded for the clone carrying this T cell receptor beta chain. Its antigen is not identified. This specimen belongs to a study of breast tumors, draining lymph nodes, adjacent tissues. Axillary draining lymph nodes of breast cancer patients supplied the node samples. TCRdb recomputed calls from the multiplex PCR reads with MiXCR, one row per CDR3 protein. The sample has approximately 120,000 distinct CDR3 sequences, around 20% seen once. Study findings and constraints: Compared with basal-like, luminal-like tumors shared significantly more repertoire with nontumor tissue. Compared with lymph nodes, tumors were less diverse; compared with nontumor tissue, more. That most tumor T cells come from lymph nodes remained unproven. Data fit most tumor T cells coming from lymph node, expanding in tumor.

The germline CDR1 and CDR2 sequences are SGDLS and YYNGEE. The junction had 3 bases not matched to a gene; V was cut back by 3 bases and J by 1 base. The CDR3 length is 15 residues. The sequence was collected from a female donor with breast cancer. Some clones in this sample may be carry-over from other donors' samples. Sequences were obtained from axillary lymph node tissue. The genes are TRBV9 and TRBJ1-4, with 7 bases that match TRBD1. The CDR3, as DNA: TGTGCCAGCAGCGCGTGGACAGGAACTAATGAAAAACTGTTTTTT. As protein: CASSAWTGTNEKLFF.